The 2 T cell receptor beta chains below were found in one sample sequenced in a study of tumor-infiltrating lymphocytes in primary liver carcinoma. The authors took blood RNA from unsorted whole blood and also extracted germline DNA. From 400 to 500 ng total RNA, TCR beta cDNA was generated with a primer in the constant region. Three nested multiplex PCR rounds, a slightly modified ARM-PCR method, built the TCR beta libraries. Each of the first two PCR rounds ran around 10 cycles with TRBV1-TRBV30 forward and C-beta reverse primers. TCRdb re-analysed the multiplex PCR reads in MiXCR, keeping a single row per CDR3 protein. The sample holds 300,000 to 400,000 distinct CDR3 sequences, roughly 61% seen once. Specimen: peripheral blood. The receptors shown here come from a man aged 40-55 years with primary liver carcinoma and hepatitis B virus infection.

This clonotype was seen more than once but under ten times. The V and J genes are TRBV4-2 and TRBJ2-1; D uncertain. V gave up 1 base and J gave up 9 bases, with 16 bases separating them. The CDR3 covers 15 residues. Germline CDR1 is LGHNA and CDR2 is YNFKEQ. DNA for the CDR3: TGTGCCAGCAGCCAAGGGTCCATTACCGACGGTGAGCAGTTCTTC. It translates to CASSQGSITDGEQFF.

This clonotype was recorded only once. The chain has TRBV10-3 and TRBJ1-2; possible D gene TRBD1, 6 bases. Germline loops: CDR1 ENHRY, CDR2 SYGVKD. V shed 6 bases and J shed 6 bases, with 17 bases lying between them. The CDR3 consists of 14 residues. Written as DNA, the CDR3 is TGTGCCATCAGCCGCCCGGACAGCTCTAATGGCTACACCTTC. Its protein is CAISRPDSSNGYTF.